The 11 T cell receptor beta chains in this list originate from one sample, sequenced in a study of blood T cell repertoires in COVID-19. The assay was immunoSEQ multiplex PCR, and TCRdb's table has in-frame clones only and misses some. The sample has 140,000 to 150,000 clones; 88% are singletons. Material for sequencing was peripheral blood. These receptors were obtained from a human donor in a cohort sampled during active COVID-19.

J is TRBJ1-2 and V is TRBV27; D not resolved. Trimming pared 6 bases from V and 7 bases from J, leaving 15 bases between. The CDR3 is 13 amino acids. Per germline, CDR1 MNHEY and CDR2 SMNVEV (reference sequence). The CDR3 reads CASRSPPHSGYTF. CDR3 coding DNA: TGTGCCAGCAGGTCCCCCCCTCATAGTGGCTACACCTTC.

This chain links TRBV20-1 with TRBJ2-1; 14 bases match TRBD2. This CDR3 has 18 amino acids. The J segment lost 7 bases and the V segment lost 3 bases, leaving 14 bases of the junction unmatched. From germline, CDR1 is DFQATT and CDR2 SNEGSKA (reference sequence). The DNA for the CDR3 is TGCAGTGCTAGTATCAAACGACTAGCGGGAGGGCCGGGGAATGAGCAGTTCTTC. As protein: CSASIKRLAGGPGNEQFF.

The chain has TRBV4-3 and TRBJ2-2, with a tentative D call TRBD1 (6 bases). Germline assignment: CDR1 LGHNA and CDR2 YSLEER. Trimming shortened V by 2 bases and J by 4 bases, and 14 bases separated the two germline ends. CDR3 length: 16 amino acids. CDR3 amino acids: CASSQTEGRGTGELFF. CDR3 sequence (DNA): TGCGCCAGCAGCCAAACAGAGGGCAGGGGCACCGGGGAGCTGTTTTTT.

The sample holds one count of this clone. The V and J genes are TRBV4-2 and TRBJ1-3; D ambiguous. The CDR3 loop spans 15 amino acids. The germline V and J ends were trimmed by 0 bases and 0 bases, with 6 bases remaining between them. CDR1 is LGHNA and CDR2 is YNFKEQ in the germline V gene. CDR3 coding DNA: TGTGCCAGCAGCCAAGATGTCAGCTCTGGAAACACCATATATTTT. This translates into CASSQDVSSGNTIYF.

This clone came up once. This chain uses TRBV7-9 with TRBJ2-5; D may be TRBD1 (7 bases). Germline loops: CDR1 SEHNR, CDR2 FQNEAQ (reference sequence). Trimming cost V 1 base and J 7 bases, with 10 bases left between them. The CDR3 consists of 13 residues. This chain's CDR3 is CASSLGQGGTQYF. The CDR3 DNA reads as TGTGCCAGCAGCTTAGGACAGGGAGGGACCCAGTACTTC.

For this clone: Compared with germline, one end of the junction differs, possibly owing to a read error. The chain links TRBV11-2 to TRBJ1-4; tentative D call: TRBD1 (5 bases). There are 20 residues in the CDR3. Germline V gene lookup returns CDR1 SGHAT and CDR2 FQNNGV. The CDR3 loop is CASSIERVRVKRATNEKLFF. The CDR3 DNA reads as TGTGCCAGCAGCATAGAGAGGGTCAGGGTAAAGCGGGCAACTAATGAAAAACTGTTTTTT.

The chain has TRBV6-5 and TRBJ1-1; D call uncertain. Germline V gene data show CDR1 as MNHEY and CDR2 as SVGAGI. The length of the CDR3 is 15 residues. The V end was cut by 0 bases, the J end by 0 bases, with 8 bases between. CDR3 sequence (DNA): TGTGCCAGCAGTTACTCCGGGAGTATGAACACTGAAGCTTTCTTT. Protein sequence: CASSYSGSMNTEAFF.

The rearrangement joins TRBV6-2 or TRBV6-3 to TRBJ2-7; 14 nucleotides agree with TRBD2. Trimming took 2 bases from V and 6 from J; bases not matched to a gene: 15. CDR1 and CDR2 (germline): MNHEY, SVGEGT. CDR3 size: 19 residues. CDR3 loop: CASSYPRLAGGQPTGEQYF. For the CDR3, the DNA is TGTGCCAGCAGTTACCCCAGACTAGCGGGGGGGCAACCCACGGGCGAGCAGTACTTC.

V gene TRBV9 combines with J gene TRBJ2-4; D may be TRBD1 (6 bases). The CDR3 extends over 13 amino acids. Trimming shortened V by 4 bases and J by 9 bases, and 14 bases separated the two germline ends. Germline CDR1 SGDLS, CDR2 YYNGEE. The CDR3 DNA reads TGTGCCAGCAGCACCCAGGAACAGGGCATTCAGTACTTC. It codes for CASSTQEQGIQYF. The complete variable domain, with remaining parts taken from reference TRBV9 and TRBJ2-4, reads DSGVTQTPKHLITATGQRVTLRCSPRSGDLSVYWYQQSLDQGLQFLIQYYNGEERAKGNILERFSAQQFPDLHSELNLSSLELGDSALYFCASSTQEQGIQYFGAGTRLSVL.

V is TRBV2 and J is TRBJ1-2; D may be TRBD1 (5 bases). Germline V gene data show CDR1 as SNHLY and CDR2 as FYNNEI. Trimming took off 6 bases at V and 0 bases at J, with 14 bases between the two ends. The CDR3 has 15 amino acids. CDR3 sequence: CASSLAQGTNYGYTF. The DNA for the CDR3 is TGTGCCAGCAGCCTCGCCCAGGGTACTAACTATGGCTACACCTTC. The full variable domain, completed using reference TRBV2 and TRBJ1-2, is EPEVTQTPSHQVTQMGQEVILRCVPISNHLYFYWYRQILGQKVEFLVSFYNNEISEKSEIFDDQFSVERPDGSNFTLKIRSTKLEDSAMYFCASSLAQGTNYGYTFGSGTRLTVV.

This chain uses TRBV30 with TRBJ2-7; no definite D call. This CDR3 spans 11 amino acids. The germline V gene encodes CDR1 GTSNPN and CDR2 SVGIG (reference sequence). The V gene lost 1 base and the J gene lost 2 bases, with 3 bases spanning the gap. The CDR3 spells CAWSGTYEQYF. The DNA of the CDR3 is TGTGCCTGGAGTGGTACCTACGAGCAGTACTTC.